Reported below is one T cell receptor beta chain. Antigen unknown. Only in-frame clones appear in the TCRdb table, and some are missing; sequencing was by immunoSEQ multiplex PCR. The profile shows about 150,000 clones, 65% to 90% of them singletons. The record originates from a study of cytomegalovirus exposure and HLA in healthy donors. Germline CDR1 SGHKS, CDR2 YYEKEE (reference sequence). CDR3 length: 20 residues. V shed 1 base and J 1 base; nucleotides not matched to a gene: 13. Findings and limits, study-wide: Under in vitro conditions, a few CMV-associated chains were confirmed as specific for CMV antigens. For cytomegalovirus status, the classifier reportedly gave diagnoses with high specificity and sensitivity. Altogether, 150 to 200 TCR beta chains were recorded as cytomegalovirus-associated.

This chain links TRBV5-5 with TRBJ1-5; 11 bases are a match to TRBD1. What was sequenced was PBMCs. The sequence was collected from a man between 18 and 29 years old in good health and CMV-seropositive. CDR3 in amino acids: CASSLPLGGQGELSNQPQHF. The DNA of the CDR3 is TGTGCCAGCAGCTTGCCCCTAGGGGGACAGGGGGAATTAAGCAATCAGCCCCAGCATTTT.